The rows below give T cell receptor beta chains drawn from one sample of a study of post-analysis software for immune sequencing data. Via MiXCR, TCRdb re-called the PCR reads, giving one row per CDR3 protein. The sample lists some 370,000 distinct CDR3 sequences, less than 35% seen once, with roughly an eighth in the top ten. The sample consisted of blood. Source of these receptors: a girl under 18 with multiple sclerosis. The CDR3 runs from the conserved cysteine through the conserved F or W. Fields, in order: D gene, clone size, V gene, J gene, CDR3 DNA, CDR3 protein. D genes are given only for firm matches. Size tells how often a clone was seen (once, few, many) or the class of an expanded clone, and some rows leave it out.

>TRBD1|few|TRBV27|TRBJ2-3
TGTGCCAGCAGTTTCCTCCAGACAGGGGGCACAGATACGCAGTATTTT
CASSFLQTGGTDTQYF
>.|few|TRBV5-1|TRBJ2-7
TGCGCCAGCAGCTTGGAGGCAGGGAGATCCTACGAGCAGTACTTC
CASSLEAGRSYEQYF
>.|.|TRBV11-2|TRBJ1-2
TGTGCCAGCAGCTTAGGTCCCAACCCCCGGAGGGGCTACACCTTC
CASSLGPNPRRGYTF
>.|.|TRBV4-1|TRBJ2-5
TGCGCCAGCAGCCAAGTCGGGCTTCCCCAAGAGACCCAGTACTTC
CASSQVGLPQETQYF
>.|few|TRBV12-3/TRBV12-4|TRBJ2-7
TGTGCCAGCATGGGCGGAGCGAGCGAGCAGTACTTC
CASMGGASEQYF
>.|few|TRBV7-2|TRBJ2-1
TGTGCCAGCAGCGCTGGCGAGAGGAATGAGCAGTTCTTC
CASSAGERNEQFF
>.|.|TRBV5-5|TRBJ1-5
TGTGCCAGCAGCTTGGACAGGGCAGGGCAGCCCCAGCATTTT
CASSLDRAGQPQHF
>.|.|TRBV7-9|TRBJ2-7
TGTGCCAGCAGCCTAGCAGAGGACGAGCAGTACTTC
CASSLAEDEQYF
>TRBD2|.|TRBV5-4|TRBJ2-7
TGTGCCAGCGGGACTAGCCCTAGCTCCTACGAGCAGTACTTC
CASGTSPSSYEQYF
>.|.|TRBV6-5|TRBJ1-5
TGTGCCAGCAGTTCCCTTATCAATCAGCCCCAGCATTTT
CASSSLINQPQHF
>TRBD2|.|TRBV4-2|TRBJ2-3
TGTGCCAGCAGCCAAGTGTTCCTAGCGGGGGGCGGTAACACAGATACGCAGTATTTT
CASSQVFLAGGGNTDTQYF
>TRBD2|few|TRBV7-2|TRBJ2-1
TGTGCCAGCAGCGCTGATAGCGGGGCGGACAATGAGCAGTTCTTC
CASSADSGADNEQFF
>.|.|TRBV12-3/TRBV12-4|TRBJ2-5
TGTGCCAGCAGTTTGCTAGGGGAGACCCAGTACTTC
CASSLLGETQYF
>TRBD1|.|TRBV10-3|TRBJ1-5
TGTGCCATCAGTGAGTCGATGGTGGACAGGCGGGATCGGAAGCCCCAGCATTTT
CAISESMVDRRDRKPQHF
>TRBD2|.|TRBV7-2|TRBJ2-5
TGTGCCAGCAGCTTAGAACTAGCGGGGGGCGGAGAGACCCAGTACTTC
CASSLELAGGGETQYF
>TRBD2|few|TRBV20-1|TRBJ2-7
TGCAGTGCTAGAGATGGGTTAGCGGGGCGATACGAGCAGTACTTC
CSARDGLAGRYEQYF
>TRBD2|few|TRBV7-6|TRBJ2-3
TGTGCCAGCAGCCCCGGACTAGCGGGGGAGGATACGCAGTATTTT
CASSPGLAGEDTQYF
>.|few|TRBV4-1|TRBJ1-4
TGCGCCAGCAGCTCAGGGTGGGGAGCTAATGAAAAACTGTTTTTT
CASSSGWGANEKLFF
>.|few|TRBV11-3|TRBJ2-1
TGTGCCAGCAGCTTAGGGCCCCGTCCCAATGAGCAGTTCTTC
CASSLGPRPNEQFF
>TRBD2|.|TRBV4-2|TRBJ2-7
TGTGCCACCGGGACTAGCGGGAGAAACGAGCAGTACTTC
CATGTSGRNEQYF
>.|.|TRBV5-1|TRBJ2-7
TGCGCCACCAGGGGTGAACACTACGAGCAGTACTTC
CATRGEHYEQYF
>TRBD1|few|TRBV5-1|TRBJ2-1
TGCGCCAGCAGCTTTGGACAGGGTACACAATCGGATGAGCAGTTCTTC
CASSFGQGTQSDEQFF
>TRBD2|.|TRBV6-2/TRBV6-3|TRBJ2-5
TGTGCCAGCAGTTATCCGGGACTAGCGGGGCTCCAGAAAGAGACCCAGTACTTC
CASSYPGLAGLQKETQYF
>.|.|TRBV20-1|TRBJ2-5
TGCAGTGCCCGGCGGGGTGAAGGCCAAGAGACCCAGTACTTC
CSARRGEGQETQYF
>TRBD1|few|TRBV2|TRBJ2-7
TGTGCCAGCAGTGTGAGGGGGCGTAGCTCCTACGAGCAGTACTTC
CASSVRGRSSYEQYF
>.|few|TRBV5-1|TRBJ1-2
TGCGCCAGCAGCTTACGAGGAGGGCCTAACTATGGCTACACCTTC
CASSLRGGPNYGYTF
>.|few|TRBV2|TRBJ2-7
TGTGCCTTAAAAAGTGGGGCAGGGCCCTCCTACGAGCAGTACTTC
CALKSGAGPSYEQYF
>.|few|TRBV12-3/TRBV12-4|TRBJ2-3
TGTGCCAGCAGTGGCCGACAGAGGCCAGATACGCAGTATTTT
CASSGRQRPDTQYF
>.|.|TRBV3-1|TRBJ1-2
TGTGCCAGCAGCCAAAGCGCAGTCGGCTACACCTTC
CASSQSAVGYTF
>.|few|TRBV5-6|TRBJ2-7
TGTGCCAGCAGCTTGGCCCTCAGGAGCTCCTACGAGCAGTACTTC
CASSLALRSSYEQYF
>.|few|TRBV7-9|TRBJ2-5
TGTGCCAGCAGCCCACCCGACGAGGGAGAGACCCAGTACTTC
CASSPPDEGETQYF
>.|few|TRBV12-3/TRBV12-4|TRBJ2-5
TGTGCCAGCAGTTTGGGTTTTCGGCAAGAGACCCAGTACTTC
CASSLGFRQETQYF
>TRBD2|.|TRBV20-1|TRBJ2-3
TGCAGTGCTAACGGGGGGGCCCCAGATACGCAGTATTTT
CSANGGAPDTQYF
>TRBD1|.|TRBV6-1|TRBJ1-5
TGTGCCAGCAGTGAACCCGGGACAGGGAATCAGCCCCAGCATTTT
CASSEPGTGNQPQHF
>.|few|TRBV6-4|TRBJ2-2
TGTGCCAGCAGTGAAAGCTCCGCCGGGGAGCTGTTTTTT
CASSESSAGELFF
>TRBD1|.|TRBV5-1|TRBJ2-3
TGCGCCAGCAGCACGGACAGGGGATATATCACAGATACGCAGTATTTT
CASSTDRGYITDTQYF
>.|.|TRBV5-1|TRBJ1-4
TGCGCCAGCAGCTTCTCTCGAGGGGCTAATGAAAAACTGTTTTTT
CASSFSRGANEKLFF